This T cell receptor (beta chain) stems from a study of blood T cells in healthy people across ages. Germline V lookup: CDR1 MDHEN, CDR2 SYDVKM. V lost 1 base, J lost 4 bases, and 12 bases lay in between. The CDR3 has 15 residues. Researchers collected 9.5 to 10 milliliters of peripheral blood from every single donor. A second 7 to 11 cycle PCR used barcoded and J-beta primers. TCRdb re-called the 5' RACE reads through MiXCR, storing one row per CDR3 protein. The sample contains 910,000 or so distinct CDR3 sequences, roughly 51% of which appear only once. Sequenced sample: blood. The V gene is TRBV28, the J gene TRBJ2-3; D remains unclear. This sequence originates from a woman aged 55 to 70 in good health. The DNA for the CDR3 is TGTGCCAGCAGTTTATCCCCTCGTCTCGCAGATACGCAGTATTTT. Its translation: CASSLSPRLADTQYF.